This T cell receptor (beta chain) was profiled in a study of blood T cell repertoires in COVID-19. As for the study in general: Both acute and convalescent COVID-19 samples were obtained from the United States, Italy and Spain. Nucleic acid was either cDNA or gDNA, and it came from T cells, B-cell-depleted T cells, or PBMCs.

This CDR3 has 13 residues. The germline gives CDR1 MDHEN, CDR2 SYDVKM. J lost 7 bases, V lost 8 bases, and 8 bases had no gene match. Produced via immunoSEQ multiplex PCR; TCRdb's table is partial and in-frame only. The data contain more than 85,000 clones, 76% of them singletons. This chain connects TRBV28 to TRBJ1-5; 7 nucleotides line up with TRBD1. The TCR originated in a woman aged 80 or older with acute or convalescent COVID-19. The sequencing sample was made of peripheral blood. CDR3 sequence reads: CASLGQEPQPQHF. The CDR3 DNA follows: TGTGCCAGCCTAGGACAGGAGCCCCAGCCCCAGCATTTT.